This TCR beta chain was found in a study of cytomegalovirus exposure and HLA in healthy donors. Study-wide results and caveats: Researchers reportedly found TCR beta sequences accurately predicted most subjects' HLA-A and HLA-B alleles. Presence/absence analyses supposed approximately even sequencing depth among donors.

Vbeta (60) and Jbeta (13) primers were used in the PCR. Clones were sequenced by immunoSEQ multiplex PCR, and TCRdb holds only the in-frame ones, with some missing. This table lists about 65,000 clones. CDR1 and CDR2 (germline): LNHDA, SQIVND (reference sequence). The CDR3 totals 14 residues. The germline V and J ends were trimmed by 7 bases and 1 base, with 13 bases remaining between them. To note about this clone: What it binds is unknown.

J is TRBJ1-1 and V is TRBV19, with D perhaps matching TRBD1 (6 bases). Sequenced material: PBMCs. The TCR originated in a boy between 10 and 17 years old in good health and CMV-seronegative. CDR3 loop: CASTFDRRNTEAFF. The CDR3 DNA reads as TGTGCCAGTACCTTTGACAGGAGGAACACTGAAGCTTTCTTT. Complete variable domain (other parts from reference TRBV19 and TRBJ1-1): DGGITQSPKYLFRKEGQNVTLSCEQNLNHDAMYWYRQDPGQGLRLIYYSQIVNDFQKGDIAEGYSVSREKKESFPLTVTSAQKNPTAFYLCASTFDRRNTEAFFGQGTRLTVV.